These 26 T cell receptor beta chains came from one sample sequenced in a study of T cell responses to AZD1222 COVID-19 vaccine. Libraries were prepared by immunoSEQ multiplex PCR; TCRdb keeps only in-frame clonotypes and omits some of them. The table lists 200,000 or so clones, 94% of them singletons, with 7.5% to 10% in the top ten. Sequencing was performed on peripheral blood, taken on day 0 of AZD1222 vaccination. These receptors were taken from an adult in good health.

The chain employs TRBV6-6 and TRBJ1-5, with 7 bases fitting TRBD1. CDR3 size: 15 residues. The V and J ends lost 2 bases and 9 bases, in that order; junction bases with no gene match: 10. Germline CDR1 reads MNHNY; CDR2 reads SVGAGI (reference sequence). The DNA of the CDR3 is TGTGCCAGCAGTTACCCCAGACAGGGTTTTATGCCCCAGCATTTT. Translating gives CASSYPRQGFMPQHF.

The chain joins TRBV6-5 to TRBJ2-5; D gene unclear. This CDR3 region has 12 residues. Germline V gene sequence: CDR1 MNHEY, CDR2 SVGAGI. Deletions cut 2 bases from V and 3 bases from J, with 4 bases between. The DNA of the CDR3 is TGTGCCAGCAGTTACGGGAAAGAGACCCAGTACTTC. Its translation is CASSYGKETQYF.

The chain joins TRBV3-1 (or the pseudogene TRBV3-2) to TRBJ2-7, with D possibly TRBD1 on 5 matching bases. CDR1 and CDR2 from the germline V gene are LGHDT and YNNKEL (reference sequence). V was clipped by 4 bases and J by 2 bases, with 12 bases between them. This CDR3 has 14 residues. CDR3 sequence (DNA): TGTGCCAGCAGCCCACAGACAGCTCCCTACGAGCAGTACTTC. This gives the protein CASSPQTAPYEQYF.

V usage is TRBV7-2 and J usage is TRBJ2-7, with TRBD1 as a possible D gene (5 bases). V was clipped by 3 bases and J by 5 bases, with 11 bases between them. Germline V gene data show CDR1 as SGHTA and CDR2 as FQGNSA. This CDR3 has 13 amino acids. The CDR3 region is CASSFQGPHEQYF. DNA for the CDR3: TGTGCCAGCAGCTTCCAGGGTCCCCACGAGCAGTACTTC.

The chain has TRBV9 and TRBJ2-1; 14 nucleotides align to TRBD2. In germline, CDR1 is SGDLS, CDR2 YYNGEE. The CDR3 has 14 amino acids. J was trimmed by 12 bases and V by 4 bases; bases with no gene match: 6. The CDR3 here is CASSPGLAGVRQFF. For the CDR3, the DNA is TGTGCCAGCAGCCCGGGACTAGCGGGAGTGAGGCAGTTCTTC.

This chain joins TRBV10-3 and TRBJ2-2; weak D call: TRBD2 (5 bases). Germline V gene sequence: CDR1 ENHRY, CDR2 SYGVKD. The V end lost 0 bases, the J end lost 0 bases, and 8 bases lay between the germline ends. This CDR3 has 16 amino acids. CDR3 in amino acids: CAISESTGTNTGELFF. The CDR3 coding sequence is TGTGCCATCAGTGAGTCGACCGGGACGAACACCGGGGAGCTGTTTTTT.

The V and J genes are TRBV19 and TRBJ2-7; no definite D call. The CDR3 spans 13 residues. CDR1 and CDR2 from the germline V gene are LNHDA and SQIVND (reference sequence). Trimming took off 3 bases at V and 1 base at J, with 7 bases between the two ends. The CDR3 spells CASSMARSYEQYF. The CDR3 coding sequence is TGTGCCAGTAGTATGGCCAGATCCTACGAGCAGTACTTC. Supplemented by reference TRBV19 and TRBJ2-7, the full variable domain reads DGGITQSPKYLFRKEGQNVTLSCEQNLNHDAMYWYRQDPGQGLRLIYYSQIVNDFQKGDIAEGYSVSREKKESFPLTVTSAQKNPTAFYLCASSMARSYEQYFGPGTRLTVT.

This rearrangement joins TRBV3-1 (or the pseudogene TRBV3-2) to TRBJ1-6; 10 bases map to TRBD1. The CDR3 has 14 residues. V was pared by 3 bases and J by 10 bases, with 3 bases of the junction left unmatched. CDR1 is LGHDT and CDR2 is YNNKEL in the germline V gene (reference sequence). DNA of the CDR3: TGTGCCAGCAGCCACCGGGACAGGGGCTCACCCCTCCACTTT. Translated, it gives CASSHRDRGSPLHF.

V usage is TRBV5-5 and J usage is TRBJ1-5; weak D call: TRBD1 (5 bases). V lost 0 bases and J 0 bases, leaving 13 bases between the germline ends. CDR1 and CDR2 (germline): SGHKS, YYEKEE (reference sequence). The CDR3 is 17 amino acids. Here the CDR3 reads CASSLDPGADSNQPQHF. The CDR3 DNA reads as TGTGCCAGCAGCTTGGACCCCGGGGCGGATAGCAATCAGCCCCAGCATTTT.

The rearrangement links TRBV27 to TRBJ1-1, with a possible D match to TRBD1 (5 bases). The CDR3 is 15 residues long. Germline-derived CDR1 and CDR2 are MNHEY and SMNVEV (reference sequence). The V and J ends lost 5 bases and 3 bases respectively, with 16 bases between them. The CDR3 is CASSQRGGLYTEAFF. CDR3 DNA: TGTGCCAGCAGTCAACGCGGGGGACTCTACACTGAAGCTTTCTTT.

Of note for this clone: This sample also contains other DNA sequences that code for the same CDR3. This chain uses TRBV5-1 with TRBJ2-7, with D uncertain. CDR1 is SGHRS, CDR2 YFSETQ, per germline. The V and J ends lost 1 base and 0 bases respectively, with 5 bases between them. The CDR3 contains 13 residues. Written as DNA, the CDR3 is TGCGCCAGCAGCTTGTTGAGCTCCTACGAGCAGTACTTC. Amino acids: CASSLLSSYEQYF.

This rearrangement joins TRBV7-8 to TRBJ2-5; D is undetermined. This CDR3 spans 13 amino acids. Trimming cost V 5 bases and J 5 bases, with 12 bases left between them. Germline CDR1 is SGHVS and CDR2 is FQNEAQ. The CDR3 region is CASSPPFGETQYF. The CDR3 nucleotides read TGTGCCAGCAGCCCCCCCTTTGGGGAGACCCAGTACTTC.

This clone has only one observation. V and J are TRBV2 and TRBJ2-1; TRBD2 agrees at 10 bases. CDR1 and CDR2 from the germline V gene are SNHLY and FYNNEI. The length of the CDR3 is 16 residues. Trimming cost V 5 bases and J 1 base; bases outside gene matches: 5. CDR3 bases: TGTGCCAGCAGTTCGCTAGCGGGAGCTTCCTACAATGAGCAGTTCTTC. Amino acid sequence: CASSSLAGASYNEQFF.

The chain is built from TRBV3-1 (or the pseudogene TRBV3-2) and TRBJ2-2; TRBD2 matches 7 bases. The CDR3 is made up of 15 amino acids. The J segment lost 7 bases and the V segment lost 5 bases, leaving 10 bases of the junction unmatched. Germline-derived CDR1 and CDR2 are LGHDT and YNNKEL (reference sequence). The CDR3 nucleotides read TGTGCCAGCAGCACGCCGGCTTGGGGGGGCGGGGAGCTGTTTTTT. Its protein product is CASSTPAWGGGELFF.

The rearrangement joins TRBV9 to TRBJ1-2; 7 bases map to TRBD1. The CDR3 is made up of 16 amino acids. Trimming cost V 0 bases and J 5 bases; bases outside gene matches: 10. From germline, CDR1 is SGDLS and CDR2 YYNGEE. Here the CDR3 DNA reads TGTGCCAGCAGCGTAGCGACAGGGACCCAAGGGTATGGCTACACCTTC. The encoded protein is CASSVATGTQGYGYTF.

The CDR3 loop is CSVEQGVAETQYF. CDR3 nucleotide sequence: TGCAGCGTTGAACAGGGTGTCGCGGAGACCCAGTACTTC. V and J are TRBV29-1 and TRBJ2-5, with D perhaps TRBD1 (5 bases). Germline lookup yields CDR1 SQVTM and CDR2 ANQGSEA. Trimming removed 2 bases at V and 5 bases at J, with 12 bases between. This CDR3 is built from 13 residues.

This clone was observed once. The rearrangement links TRBV6-5 to TRBJ1-6; D uncertain. Germline assignment: CDR1 MNHEY and CDR2 SVGAGI. The V end was cut by 5 bases, the J end by 6 bases, with 14 bases between. The CDR3 has 15 amino acids. CDR3 region: CASSTSGFVNSPLHF. The DNA for the CDR3 is TGTGCCAGCAGTACCTCGGGGTTCGTTAATTCACCCCTCCACTTT.

The chain has TRBV6-5 and TRBJ1-2, with D possibly being TRBD1 (6 bases). The V end was cut by 1 base, the J end by 0 bases, with 12 bases between. The CDR3 sequence is 16 residues long. Germline V gives CDR1 MNHEY, CDR2 SVGAGI. This CDR3 is CASSYFWTAANYGYTF. CDR3 DNA sequence: TGTGCCAGCAGTTACTTTTGGACAGCAGCTAACTATGGCTACACCTTC.

The V gene is TRBV3-1 (or the pseudogene TRBV3-2), the J gene TRBJ1-1, with TRBD1 identical over 10 bases. Germline CDR1 reads LGHDT; CDR2 reads YNNKEL (reference sequence). Losses at the gene ends were 4 bases for V and 4 bases for J; bases not matched to a gene: 15. The length of the CDR3 is 18 residues. CDR3 in DNA: TGTGCCAGCAGCCTCCCGCCCGACGGGACAGGGGTGGGCACTGAAGCTTTCTTT. This encodes CASSLPPDGTGVGTEAFF.

This clone is a singleton in its sample. This chain uses TRBV19 with TRBJ2-7; TRBD1 matches at 9 bases. Trimming at V came to 8 bases and at J to 5 bases, leaving 7 bases not matched to a gene. The CDR3 is made up of 13 amino acids. The germline V gene encodes CDR1 LNHDA and CDR2 SQIVND (reference sequence). As DNA, the CDR3 is TGTGCCAGTCGGGGACAGGGTAAAAACGAGCAGTACTTC. Translating gives CASRGQGKNEQYF.

V gene TRBV3-1 (or the pseudogene TRBV3-2) combines with J gene TRBJ1-6; 9 bases agree with TRBD1. Germline CDR1 and CDR2: LGHDT and YNNKEL (reference sequence). V trimming: 0 bases; J trimming: 10 bases; junction bases outside the gene matches: 7. CDR3 length equals 16 residues. CDR3 sequence reads: CASSQDWGQGFSPLHF. CDR3 nucleotide sequence: TGTGCCAGCAGCCAAGATTGGGGACAGGGTTTCTCACCCCTCCACTTT.

In its sample, this clone was seen many times. The CDR3 is CASSDGTSTDTQYF. CDR3 coding DNA: TGTGCCAGCAGTGACGGGACTAGCACAGATACGCAGTATTTT. J is TRBJ2-3 and V is TRBV6-4; D might be TRBD2 (6 bases). This CDR3 is built from 14 residues. Trimming removed 2 bases from V and 0 bases from J, with 6 bases in between. Germline V gene lookup returns CDR1 MRHNA and CDR2 SNTAGT.

The gene calls are TRBV7-3 and TRBJ1-4; D unresolved. The germline V and J ends were trimmed by 1 base and 5 bases, with 8 bases remaining between them. The length of the CDR3 is 14 residues. The germline V gene encodes CDR1 SGHTA and CDR2 FQGTGA. CDR3 in DNA: TGTGCCAGCAGCTTAAAAAGAGGCAATGAAAAACTGTTTTTT. Translation gives CASSLKRGNEKLFF.

The rearrangement links TRBV19 to TRBJ1-2; no clear D gene. The CDR3 runs to 12 residues. Trimming left V 5 bases short and J 9 bases short, with 13 bases between. The germline gives CDR1 LNHDA, CDR2 SQIVND (reference sequence). The CDR3 nucleotides are TGTGCCAGTAGTTCCGGGGTAATGCGCTACACCTTC. It codes for CASSSGVMRYTF.

The rearrangement uses TRBV19 and TRBJ2-2, with TRBD1 as a possible D gene (5 bases). Per the germline V gene, CDR1 is LNHDA and CDR2 is SQIVND (reference sequence). V lost 7 bases to trimming and J lost 5 bases, with 8 bases between them. The length of the CDR3 is 12 residues. CDR3 protein: CASNYRTGELFF. CDR3 coding DNA: TGTGCCAGTAATTACAGGACCGGGGAGCTGTTTTTT.

The chain carries TRBV19 and TRBJ1-5, with 12 bases fitting TRBD1. Germline V gives CDR1 LNHDA, CDR2 SQIVND (reference sequence). The CDR3 has 15 amino acids. V lost 4 bases to trimming and J lost 6 bases; unmatched junction nucleotides: 4. This CDR3 is CASSTGTGGGQPQHF. In DNA form, the CDR3 reads TGTGCCAGTAGTACCGGGACAGGGGGCGGTCAGCCCCAGCATTTT. The full variable domain, with the rest looked up from reference TRBV19 and TRBJ1-5, is DGGITQSPKYLFRKEGQNVTLSCEQNLNHDAMYWYRQDPGQGLRLIYYSQIVNDFQKGDIAEGYSVSREKKESFPLTVTSAQKNPTAFYLCASSTGTGGGQPQHFGDGTRLSIL.